These T cell receptor beta chains were read from a single sample in a study of T cell repertoires in cytomegalovirus infection. Using its own MiXCR run on the reads, TCRdb lists one record per CDR3 protein. The table has 200,000 to 250,000 distinct CDR3 sequences, 22% seen once; the top ten hold 15% to 20%. Sequencing was carried out using CD8+ T cells from PBMCs. All receptors derive from a human donor in good health (CMV status not recorded). Some clones in this sample may be carry-over from other donors' samples. The CDR3 runs from the conserved cysteine through the conserved F or W. A D gene is named only where the DNA matches it firmly. Size is stated for part of the rows, as once, few or many counts, or as a class when the clone is expanded.

clone size	V gene	D gene	J gene	CDR3 length	CDR3 DNA	CDR3 protein
NA	TRBV9	NA	TRBJ2-7	13	TGTGCCAGCAGCGTATTCCAGTACGGAGAGCAGTACTTC	CASSVFQYGEQYF
few	TRBV18	NA	TRBJ1-1	12	TGTGCCAGCTCACCAGGGGGTCCTGAAGCTTTCTTT	CASSPGGPEAFF
many	TRBV12-3/TRBV12-4	TRBD1	TRBJ1-6	14	TGTGCCAGCAGGTTAAAGGGGGCGAGTTCACCCCTCCACTTT	CASRLKGASSPLHF
many	TRBV29-1	NA	TRBJ2-1	14	TGCAGCGCCGAGGAATCTACAATACGTAATGAGCAGTTCTTC	CSAEESTIRNEQFF
many	TRBV7-7	TRBD1	TRBJ2-5	14	TGTGCCAGCAGCCCCGGACAGGGGACGAAGACCCAGTACTTC	CASSPGQGTKTQYF
once	TRBV12-3/TRBV12-4	NA	TRBJ1-5	16	TGTGCCAGCAGTTTCCTGGGAGACTATAGCAATCAGCCCCAGCATTTT	CASSFLGDYSNQPQHF
NA	TRBV18	NA	TRBJ1-6	14	TGTGCCAGCTCACCACCCCTGAATAATTCACCCCTCCACTTT	CASSPPLNNSPLHF
many	TRBV7-2	TRBD2	TRBJ2-7	19	TGTGCCAGCAGCATTAGGAGCTCCGGGCGGGGGTCCATTTCCTACGAGCAGTACTTC	CASSIRSSGRGSISYEQYF
few	TRBV6-6	NA	TRBJ1-1	15	TGTGCCAGCAGTTACCTGGGTGGGAAAAACACTGAAGCTTTCTTT	CASSYLGGKNTEAFF
many	TRBV7-6	TRBD2	TRBJ2-2	17	TGTGCCAGCAGCCCCCCGGGCGGGGGGGGTGGGACCGGGGAGCTGTTTTTT	CASSPPGGGGGTGELFF
many	TRBV7-2	NA	TRBJ2-5	16	TGTGCCAGCAGCCCTCAACAGGGAATCTGGGGGGAGACCCAGTACTTC	CASSPQQGIWGETQYF
few	TRBV7-9	NA	TRBJ1-3	15	TGTGCCAGCAGCCCACCCGCGGGCTCTGGAAACACCATATATTTT	CASSPPAGSGNTIYF
NA	TRBV5-1	NA	TRBJ1-2	11	TGCGCCAGCAGCTTGGATGCGGGCTACACCTTC	CASSLDAGYTF
few	TRBV7-9	NA	TRBJ2-7	12	TGTGCCAGCAGTCAGGGGGGGCCCGAGCAGTACTTC	CASSQGGPEQYF
many	TRBV12-5	NA	TRBJ1-1	12	TGTGCTAGTGGTTTGTCGGGCCGGGGAGCTTTCTTT	CASGLSGRGAFF
NA	TRBV10-3	TRBD2	TRBJ2-1	15	TGTGCCATCAGTGATCCGGGGGGGCCGAATAGTGAGCAGTTCTTC	CAISDPGGPNSEQFF
many	TRBV5-6	NA	TRBJ1-1	14	TGTGCCAGCAGCCCAGCCCCTTTGAACACTGAAGCTTTCTTT	CASSPAPLNTEAFF
NA	TRBV27	NA	TRBJ2-3	14	TGTGCCAGCAGTTCCCCCCTTGGCACAGATACGCAGTATTTT	CASSSPLGTDTQYF
NA	TRBV29-1	NA	TRBJ2-3	11	TGCAGCGCCTGGGGGAGAGATACGCAGTATTTT	CSAWGRDTQYF
many	TRBV19	NA	TRBJ2-3	13	TGTGCCAGTAGTCGGGAGTTCACAGATACGCAGTATTTT	CASSREFTDTQYF
NA	TRBV29-1	NA	TRBJ1-3	16	TGCAGCGTTGAAGATCCATCCAGGGACTCTGGAAACACCATATATTTT	CSVEDPSRDSGNTIYF
many	TRBV28	TRBD1	TRBJ2-5	17	TGTGCCAGCAGTACGCTAAGAGGACAGGGGATACAAGAGACCCAGTACTTC	CASSTLRGQGIQETQYF
few	TRBV15	NA	TRBJ2-7	14	TGTGCCACCAGCTCACGGGACGGCTCCTACGAGCAGTACTTC	CATSSRDGSYEQYF
NA	TRBV10-3	NA	TRBJ2-2	13	TGTGCCATCGGACGGCTCGACACCGGGGAGCTGTTTTTT	CAIGRLDTGELFF
few	TRBV28	NA	TRBJ1-6	15	TGTGCCAGCAGTTTATCCCGAATGGGTCGGTCACCCCTCCACTTT	CASSLSRMGRSPLHF
NA	TRBV14	NA	TRBJ2-7	18	TGTGCCAGCAGCCAAGCCGCAAGCCTTCTGGGGCCAGTATACGAGCAGTACTTC	CASSQAASLLGPVYEQYF
many	TRBV6-6	TRBD1	TRBJ1-1	16	TGTGCCAGCAGGCTACGACAGGGGAGTCACCCTGATGAAGCTTTCTTT	CASRLRQGSHPDEAFF
few	TRBV2	NA	TRBJ2-3	11	TGTGCCAGTCCGACTAGAGATACGCAGTATTTT	CASPTRDTQYF
many	TRBV7-2	TRBD2	TRBJ2-2	15	TGTGCCAGCAGCCCAAGACTAGCTGGCACCGGGGAGCTGTTTTTT	CASSPRLAGTGELFF
few	TRBV24-1	NA	TRBJ1-3	17	TGTGCCACCAGTGACACTAACCCGACAGTCTCTGGAAACACCATATATTTT	CATSDTNPTVSGNTIYF
NA	TRBV20-1	NA	TRBJ2-7	15	TGCAGTGCTAGAGATGCTCGGGGGGCCTCCTACGAGCAGTACTTC	CSARDARGASYEQYF
NA	TRBV27	NA	TRBJ2-7	14	TGTGCCAGCAGTATACAGGTGGCGGGACACGAGCAGTACTTC	CASSIQVAGHEQYF
NA	TRBV7-6	TRBD2	TRBJ2-1	15	TGTGCCAGCAGCTCAGATAGCGGGGACGGTAATGAGCAGTTCTTC	CASSSDSGDGNEQFF
many	TRBV14	NA	TRBJ1-4	15	TGTGCCAGCAGCCCTAAGGGACTGTATAATGAAAAACTGTTTTTT	CASSPKGLYNEKLFF
NA	TRBV29-1	TRBD1	TRBJ1-2	15	TGCAGCGTTGTTTGGGCGGGACAGGACGGCGATGGCTACACCTTC	CSVVWAGQDGDGYTF
many	TRBV7-6	NA	TRBJ2-1	12	TGTGCCAGCAGCCGATGGATGGATGAGCAGTTCTTC	CASSRWMDEQFF
NA	TRBV2	NA	TRBJ2-7	12	TGTGCCGCACTCGACCCGTTGAGCGAGCAGTACTTC	CAALDPLSEQYF
NA	TRBV29-1	NA	TRBJ1-1	13	TGCAGCGTTGAACCGGGAACAGGCACTGAAGCTTTCTTT	CSVEPGTGTEAFF
NA	TRBV7-9	NA	TRBJ2-7	13	TGTGCCAGCAGCCTTAAATCAGGGGACGAGCAGTACTTC	CASSLKSGDEQYF
many	TRBV19	TRBD1	TRBJ1-1	14	TGTGCCAGTAGTATAGGGACAGGGACCACTGAAGCTTTCTTT	CASSIGTGTTEAFF
few	TRBV5-1	NA	TRBJ2-1	16	TGCGCCAGCAGCTTGGCCGTCGGGGGTGGTTACAATGAGCAGTTCTTC	CASSLAVGGGYNEQFF
many	TRBV27	NA	TRBJ2-7	16	TGTGCCAGCAGTTTATCAGCGGGCGGAAGTACCTACGAGCAGTACTTC	CASSLSAGGSTYEQYF
NA	TRBV27	NA	TRBJ1-2	12	TGTGCCAGCAGTGGACAGCCCTGGGGCTACACCTTC	CASSGQPWGYTF
few	TRBV2	NA	TRBJ2-3	13	TGTGCCAGCAGTCCGGTTGACACAGATACGCAGTATTTT	CASSPVDTDTQYF
few	TRBV7-6	TRBD1	TRBJ1-6	15	TGTGCCAGCAGGCCGGGACAGGGGTATAATTCACCCCTCCACTTT	CASRPGQGYNSPLHF